Listed here are 17 T cell receptor beta chains from one sample, sequenced in a study of T-cell reconstitution after alpha-beta-depleted transplantation in children. For TCRbeta, the library was prepared with unique molecular identifiers. From the PCR reads, TCRdb called clonotypes with MiXCR, one entry per CDR3 protein. The sample lists hundreds of thousands of distinct CDR3 sequences, approximately 12% seen once, with around 5.8% in the top ten. This specimen was PBMCs from the stem cell graft donor, taken from the stem cell graft. The receptors were sampled from a human donor who donated a stem cell graft to a child with combined immunodeficiency.

The chain couples TRBV7-2 to TRBJ2-6; D is unclear. The CDR3 covers 17 residues. The germline CDR1 and CDR2 sequences are SGHTA and FQGNSA. Trimming removed 4 bases from V and 1 base from J, with 14 bases in between. The CDR3 is CASSSLPRWSGANVLTF. CDR3 DNA sequence: TGTGCCAGCAGCTCGCTACCTAGGTGGTCTGGGGCCAACGTCCTGACTTTC. The full variable domain, its missing parts supplied by reference TRBV7-2 and TRBJ2-6, is GAGVSQSPSNKVTEKGKDVELRCDPISGHTALYWYRQSLGQGLEFLIYFQGNSAPDKSGLPSDRFSAERTGGSVSTLTIQRTQQEDSAVYLCASSSLPRWSGANVLTFGAGSRLTVL.

This clonotype occurred a few times. The V call is TRBV10-3, the J call TRBJ2-3; perhaps D is TRBD1 or TRBD2 (7 bases each). The V gene lost 8 bases and the J gene lost 2 bases, with 17 bases spanning the gap. The CDR3 extends over 15 amino acids. Germline assignment: CDR1 ENHRY and CDR2 SYGVKD. This chain's CDR3 is CAIRAAGGDTDTQYF. CDR3 bases: TGTGCCATCCGGGCCGCAGGGGGGGACACAGATACGCAGTATTTT.

This clonotype has only a few counts. The chain combines TRBV5-1 with TRBJ2-7; tentatively, D is TRBD1 or TRBD2 (5 bases each). The CDR3 has 14 residues. Trimming took 4 bases from V and 2 from J, leaving 13 bases between them. The germline CDR1 and CDR2 sequences are SGHRS and YFSETQ. CDR3 loop: CASSLRDGTYEQYF. The CDR3 DNA reads as TGCGCCAGCAGCCTACGGGACGGAACCTACGAGCAGTACTTC.

This clonotype was seen at least ten times. The chain uses TRBV12-3 or TRBV12-4 and TRBJ2-7; 14 bases map to TRBD2. The CDR3 totals 16 residues. V lost 3 bases, J lost 7 bases, and 8 bases stayed unmatched. The CDR3 here is CASSFLTSGRAEEQYF. Written as DNA, the CDR3 is TGTGCCAGCAGTTTCCTGACTAGCGGGAGGGCGGAGGAGCAGTACTTC.

This clonotype was seen once. CDR3 sequence reads: CASSQARYGSGRPNTEAFF. In DNA, the CDR3 is TGCGCCAGCAGCCAAGCCCGGTATGGGTCCGGAAGGCCGAACACTGAAGCTTTCTTT. The rearrangement joins TRBV4-3 to TRBJ1-1; unclear D gene. This CDR3 is 19 amino acids long. Per germline, CDR1 LGHNA and CDR2 YSLEER. V dropped 1 base and J dropped 1 base, with 22 bases sitting between them.

The gene calls are TRBV5-1 and TRBJ2-2; D might be TRBD1 (6 bases). Germline assignment: CDR1 SGHRS and CDR2 YFSETQ. Trimming cost V 4 bases and J 7 bases, with 17 bases left between them. The CDR3 extends over 15 amino acids. The CDR3 DNA follows: TGCGCCAGCAGCACAACAGGGTTCGTTGACGGGGAGCTGTTTTTT. It encodes CASSTTGFVDGELFF. The complete variable domain, with remaining parts taken from reference TRBV5-1 and TRBJ2-2, reads KAGVTQTPRYLIKTRGQQVTLSCSPISGHRSVSWYQQTPGQGLQFLFEYFSETQRNKGNFPGRFSGRQFSNSRSEMNVSTLELGDSALYLCASSTTGFVDGELFFGEGSRLTVL.

This clonotype was picked up many times. This rearrangement joins TRBV7-2 to TRBJ2-2; TRBD1 is a possible D gene (6 bases). Trimming shortened V by 5 bases and J by 5 bases, and 12 bases separated the two germline ends. Germline loops: CDR1 SGHTA, CDR2 FQGNSA. The CDR3 covers 14 residues. The CDR3 region has the DNA TGTGCCAGCAGCGTATACAGGGAAACCGGGGAGCTGTTTTTT. Amino acids: CASSVYRETGELFF.

This clonotype occurred many times. The chain uses TRBV11-2 and TRBJ2-5; D is uncertain. The CDR3 length is 16 residues. Trimming shortened V by 1 base and J by 0 bases, and 12 bases separated the two germline ends. Germline lookup yields CDR1 SGHAT and CDR2 FQNNGV. CDR3 sequence (DNA): TGTGCCAGCAGCTTAGGCCAGCTTCTGTACCAAGAGACCCAGTACTTC. It specifies CASSLGQLLYQETQYF.

As to this clonotype: The junction does not match germline at one end; this may be a read error. V and J are TRBV5-1 and TRBJ2-1; the match to TRBD1 covers 8 bases. The CDR3 has 13 amino acids. Germline V lookup: CDR1 SGHRS, CDR2 YFSETQ. Here the CDR3 DNA reads TGCGCCACCAGCAATTCACAGGGGGACGAGCAGTTCTTC. Amino acid sequence: CATSNSQGDEQFF. Complete variable domain (other parts from reference TRBV5-1 and TRBJ2-1): KAGVTQTPRYLIKTRGQQVTLSCSPISGHRSVSWYQQTPGQGLQFLFEYFSETQRNKGNFPGRFSGRQFSNSRSEMNVSTLELGDSALYLCATSNSQGDEQFFGPGTRLTVL.

This clonotype was recorded a few times. The chain is built from TRBV4-3 and TRBJ2-1, with D possibly TRBD1 on 5 matching bases. CDR1 is LGHNA and CDR2 is YSLEER in the germline V gene. The V end was cut by 5 bases, the J end by 4 bases, with 15 bases between. The CDR3 is 15 amino acids. The DNA for the CDR3 is TGCGCCAGCAGCGCGTCTTATGGGGCTTACAATGAGCAGTTCTTC. Amino acid sequence: CASSASYGAYNEQFF.

This clonotype occurred many times. The V gene is TRBV15, the J gene TRBJ2-5; 9 bases fit TRBD1. The V gene's germline CDR1 is LNHNV and CDR2 YYDKDF (reference sequence). V gave up 3 bases and J gave up 4 bases; unmatched junction bases: 3. This CDR3 is built from 14 residues. Here the CDR3 reads CATSSDRGLETQYF. CDR3 coding DNA: TGTGCCACCAGCAGTGACAGGGGGTTAGAGACCCAGTACTTC.

A word on this clonotype: A clone one base away is much larger, so this may be a read error. The CDR3 end shows no conserved phenylalanine or tryptophan, and so a read error is likely. V gene TRBV4-3 combines with J gene TRBJ2-1; 7 positions match TRBD1. Germline V gives CDR1 LGHNA, CDR2 YSLEER. The CDR3 covers 17 residues. J gave up 2 bases and V 1 base, and 8 bases lay outside the gene matches. The CDR3 loop is CASSQAEGAGPYNEQFL. The CDR3 DNA reads TGCGCCAGCAGCCAAGCAGAGGGGGCAGGGCCCTACAATGAGCAGTTCTTA.

This clonotype occurred many times. V is TRBV20-1 and J is TRBJ2-7, with D perhaps TRBD2 (6 bases). The CDR3 has 14 residues. V was pared by 5 bases and J by 0 bases, with 14 bases between. Germline-derived CDR1 and CDR2 are DFQATT and SNEGSKA (reference sequence). The CDR3 region has the DNA TGCAGTGCTTTAAGCGGGCTAAGCTCCTACGAGCAGTACTTC. It encodes CSALSGLSSYEQYF.

The chain's CDR3 is CASSLLFPGEQYF. The CDR3 DNA is TGTGCCAGCAGCTTATTGTTCCCTGGCGAGCAGTACTTC. V usage is TRBV7-2 and J usage is TRBJ2-7; D not certain. The CDR3 length is 13 residues. Looked up from germline, CDR1 is SGHTA and CDR2 is FQGNSA. Trimming removed 2 bases at V and 6 bases at J, with 11 bases between.

The chain employs TRBV20-1 and TRBJ2-1, with D hard to call. The V and J ends lost 6 bases and 0 bases respectively, with 12 bases between them. Germline CDR1 is DFQATT and CDR2 is SNEGSKA (reference sequence). This CDR3 region has 14 residues. The CDR3 loop is CSALGASSYNEQFF. The CDR3 DNA reads as TGCAGTGCCCTCGGAGCAAGCTCCTACAATGAGCAGTTCTTC.

This clonotype was counted many times. This chain connects TRBV6-2 or TRBV6-3 to TRBJ2-1; D perhaps matches TRBD2 (5 bases). The V gene lost 2 bases and the J gene lost 6 bases, with 11 bases spanning the gap. Germline V gene data show CDR1 as MNHEY and CDR2 as SVGEGT. The CDR3 is made up of 14 amino acids. The CDR3 is CASSYSGLTNEQFF. CDR3 DNA: TGTGCCAGCAGTTACAGCGGACTGACCAATGAGCAGTTCTTC.

This clonotype was seen at least ten times. This chain uses TRBV10-3 with TRBJ2-3; D ambiguous. Trimming left V 3 bases short and J 0 bases short, with 1 base between. CDR3 length: 12 residues. The germline gives CDR1 ENHRY, CDR2 SYGVKD. The CDR3 DNA reads as TGTGCCATCAGTGACAGCACAGATACGCAGTATTTT. Its translation is CAISDSTDTQYF.